The 22 T cell receptor beta chains listed next were all sequenced from one sample in a study of blood T cells in healthy people across ages. A second roughly 6 to 12 cycle PCR used barcoded and J-beta primers. TCRdb reprocessed the 5' RACE reads with MiXCR, giving one entry per CDR3 protein. Counted here are 710,000 or so distinct CDR3 sequences, about a fifth occurring once; the ten biggest clones make up around 22%. Sequenced sample: blood. These receptor sequences come from a man in his 70s in good health.

The chain recombines TRBV10-1 with TRBJ2-7; D might be TRBD2 (5 bases). The CDR3 covers 15 residues. Germline V lookup: CDR1 WNHNN, CDR2 SYGVQD (reference sequence). V was shortened by 2 bases and J by 0 bases, with 11 bases between the two germline ends. The CDR3 nucleotides read TGCGCCAGCAGTGAGGGGCCACTAGGCTCCTACGAGCAGTACTTC. Translation: CASSEGPLGSYEQYF.

There are a few counts of this clonotype. The chain couples TRBV9 to TRBJ2-1; tentatively, D is TRBD2 (6 bases). The assigned J gene may be wrong: the sequence end matches TRBJ2-7 better. CDR1 and CDR2 (germline): SGDLS, YYNGEE. The CDR3 runs to 12 residues. CDR3 bases: TGTGCCAGCAACGGGGGCTCCTACGAGCAGTACTTC. Translated: CASNGGSYEQYF.

The genes are TRBV4-2 and TRBJ1-2, with D perhaps TRBD1 (5 bases). This CDR3 is built from 15 residues. Trimming took 1 base from V and 0 from J, leaving 9 bases between them. The germline V gene has CDR1 LGHNA and CDR2 YNFKEQ. The CDR3 spells CASSQVRGANYGYTF. Written as DNA, the CDR3 is TGTGCCAGCAGCCAAGTAAGAGGGGCTAACTATGGCTACACCTTC.

There are a few counts of this clonotype. The CDR3 coding sequence is TGTGCCAGCTCACCATCCGGAGGGGACACTGAAGCTTTCTTT. Translation: CASSPSGGDTEAFF. The V gene is TRBV18, the J gene TRBJ1-1; D is possibly TRBD1 (5 bases). CDR1 is KGHSH and CDR2 is LQKENI in the germline V gene. This CDR3 is 14 amino acids long. Trimming stripped 2 bases from V and 3 bases from J, with 10 bases between.

This clonotype was seen ten or more times. The V call is TRBV25-1, the J call TRBJ2-1; TRBD2 matches at 10 bases. This CDR3 has 18 residues. Germline CDR1 and CDR2: MGHDK and SYGVNS. With V trimmed by 0 bases and J by 0 bases, 5 bases remained unmatched. This chain's CDR3 is CASSEYWTSGGSYNEQFF. The CDR3 nucleotides read TGTGCCAGCAGTGAATATTGGACTAGCGGAGGCTCCTACAATGAGCAGTTCTTC.

The chain employs TRBV2 and TRBJ1-1; no definite D call. Germline CDR1 reads SNHLY; CDR2 reads FYNNEI. The V end lost 7 bases, the J end lost 0 bases, and 9 bases lay between the germline ends. The CDR3 runs to 13 residues. CDR3 coding DNA: TGTGCCAGCAATAAGATGGTGAACACTGAAGCTTTCTTT. Amino acid sequence: CASNKMVNTEAFF.

The genes are TRBV5-5 and TRBJ2-3, with 12 positions matching TRBD2. The CDR3 is made up of 19 amino acids. The V and J ends lost 0 bases and 7 bases, in that order; junction bases with no gene match: 15. The germline V gene has CDR1 SGHKS and CDR2 YYEKEE (reference sequence). The CDR3 spells CASSLGLAGGPSVLNTQYF. Here the CDR3 DNA reads TGTGCCAGCAGCTTGGGCCTAGCGGGGGGGCCGTCGGTATTGAATACGCAGTATTTT.

There are a few counts of this clonotype. This sequence joins TRBV7-2 and TRBJ2-7, with 13 nucleotides matching TRBD2. Germline CDR1 SGHTA, CDR2 FQGNSA. The CDR3 totals 15 residues. Trimming cost V 5 bases and J 4 bases; bases outside gene matches: 5. The CDR3 nucleotides are TGTGCCAGCAGCCACGGGACTAGCGGGGTTTACGAGCAGTACGTC. Translated: CASSHGTSGVYEQYV.

The table lists this clonotype with a few counts. Possible read error: a much larger clone is one base away. The chain is built from TRBV29-1 and TRBJ2-5, with 7 bases fitting TRBD2. The J call may be mistaken, given a closer DNA end match to TRBJ2-1. From germline, CDR1 is SQVTM and CDR2 ANQGSEA. The CDR3 runs to 14 residues. In DNA form, the CDR3 reads TGCAGCGTTGAGTTTGGCGGGAGACGGTATGAGCAGTTCTTC. Amino acid sequence: CSVEFGGRRYEQFF.

As concerns this clonotype: An end of the junction does not agree with germline; a read error may underlie this. J is TRBJ2-3 and V is TRBV7-3, with 10 bases that match TRBD2. The CDR3 is made up of 14 amino acids. In germline, CDR1 is SGHTA, CDR2 FQGTGA. The CDR3 DNA reads as TGTGCCAACAGCTTACTAGCGGGGACAGATACGCAGTATTTT. Its protein is CANSLLAGTDTQYF. Supplemented by reference TRBV7-3 and TRBJ2-3, the full variable domain reads GAGVSQTPSNKVTEKGKYVELRCDPISGHTALYWYRQSLGQGPEFLIYFQGTGAADDSGLPNDRFFAVRPEGSVSTLKIQRTERGDSAVYLCANSLLAGTDTQYFGPGTRLTVL.

This clonotype was counted a single time. The rearrangement links TRBV29-1 to TRBJ1-4; TRBD1 agrees at 9 bases. CDR1 and CDR2 (germline): SQVTM, ANQGSEA. J lost 8 bases, V lost 2 bases, and 6 bases had no gene match. There are 14 residues in the CDR3. The CDR3 DNA follows: TGCAGCGTTGAAACGACAGGGGGAACCGAAAAACTGTTTTTT. It yields the protein CSVETTGGTEKLFF.

Concerning this clonotype itself: Mismatch with germline at one junction end may stem from a read error. This chain links TRBV11-3 with TRBJ2-7; 7 positions agree with TRBD2. The CDR3 totals 12 residues. CDR1 is SGHNT, CDR2 YENEEA, per germline. CDR3 region: CASSLVPRESFF. CDR3 nucleotide sequence: TGTGCCAGCAGCTTAGTCCCGCGGGAGTCTTTCTTC.

The chain joins TRBV9 to TRBJ1-1, with TRBD1 identical over 8 bases. Germline CDR1 is SGDLS and CDR2 is YYNGEE. The CDR3 sequence is 12 residues long. The J segment lost 8 bases and the V segment lost 3 bases, leaving 3 bases of the junction unmatched. In DNA, the CDR3 is TGTGCCAGCAGCGAGTGGGACAGGGAAGCTTTCTTT. Residues: CASSEWDREAFF. Variable domain in full (rest from reference TRBV9 and TRBJ1-1): DSGVTQTPKHLITATGQRVTLRCSPRSGDLSVYWYQQSLDQGLQFLIQYYNGEERAKGNILERFSAQQFPDLHSELNLSSLELGDSALYFCASSEWDREAFFGQGTRLTVV.

There are a few counts of this clonotype. V is TRBV7-2 and J is TRBJ1-1; D is undetermined. The V and J ends lost 7 bases and 1 base respectively, with 16 bases between them. The CDR3 runs 15 residues. Germline CDR1 reads SGHTA; CDR2 reads FQGNSA. CDR3 coding DNA: TGTGCCAGCACCCCGAGGTCAAACAGGAACACTGAAGCTTTCTTT. Translation: CASTPRSNRNTEAFF.

This clonotype showed up just a few times. This chain links TRBV7-8 with TRBJ1-4, with D hard to call. Per the germline V gene, CDR1 is SGHVS and CDR2 is FQNEAQ. This CDR3 has 14 amino acids. Trimming left V 2 bases short and J 4 bases short, with 8 bases between. CDR3 protein: CASSLRDNNEKLFF. The CDR3 coding sequence is TGTGCCAGCAGCTTACGGGATAATAATGAAAAACTGTTTTTT.

The V and J genes are TRBV20-1 and TRBJ1-2; tentatively, D is TRBD1 (6 bases). V was cut by 0 bases and J by 4 bases, with 12 bases left in between. The CDR3 contains 14 residues. The germline CDR1 and CDR2 sequences are DFQATT and SNEGSKA (reference sequence). The DNA for the CDR3 is TGCAGTGCTAGAGAACATACAGGGCCCTATGGCTACACCTTC. This sequence encodes CSAREHTGPYGYTF.

In this sample, this clonotype turned up a few times. The chain combines TRBV4-2 with TRBJ2-6, with 10 bases identical to TRBD2. The V gene end was trimmed by 4 bases and the J gene end by 1 base; junction bases not matched to a gene: 10. CDR1 LGHNA and CDR2 YNFKEQ come from the germline V gene. CDR3 length: 19 residues. The CDR3 sequence is CASSPDRLAGASGANVLTF. The CDR3 nucleotides are TGTGCCAGCAGCCCCGACCGTCTAGCGGGAGCTTCTGGGGCCAACGTCCTGACTTTC.

The CDR3 nucleotides are TGTGCCAGCAGTCCTCTTGCAGGGATGAACACTGAAGCTTTCTTT. Amino acid sequence: CASSPLAGMNTEAFF. J is TRBJ1-1 and V is TRBV12-3 or TRBV12-4; perhaps TRBD1 as D (5 bases). This CDR3 has 15 amino acids. Trimming shortened V by 5 bases and J by 0 bases, and 13 bases separated the two germline ends.

V and J are TRBV18 and TRBJ1-6; D is uncertain. CDR3 length equals 15 residues. V lost 2 bases to trimming and J lost 1 base, with 6 bases between them. The germline V gene has CDR1 KGHSH and CDR2 LQKENI. The CDR3 is CASSPDGSYNSPLHF. The CDR3 DNA sequence: TGTGCCAGCTCACCAGATGGGTCCTATAATTCACCCCTCCACTTT.

The gene calls are TRBV18 and TRBJ2-7, with 7 bases matching TRBD1. Germline loops: CDR1 KGHSH, CDR2 LQKENI. J gave up 3 bases and V 2 bases, and 4 bases lay outside the gene matches. The length of the CDR3 is 14 residues. This CDR3 reads CASSPGRQGYEQYF. CDR3 coding DNA: TGTGCCAGCTCACCAGGAAGACAGGGCTACGAGCAGTACTTC. Variable domain in full (rest from reference TRBV18 and TRBJ2-7): NAGVMQNPRHLVRRRGQEARLRCSPMKGHSHVYWYRQLPEEGLKFMVYLQKENIIDESGMPKERFSAEFPKEGPSILRIQQVVRGDSAAYFCASSPGRQGYEQYFGPGTRLTVT.

The chain recombines TRBV20-1 with TRBJ2-4; the D gene is possibly TRBD1 (6 bases). Germline V lookup: CDR1 DFQATT, CDR2 SNEGSKA (reference sequence). V was cut by 6 bases and J by 4 bases, with 19 bases left in between. This CDR3 is 15 amino acids long. The CDR3 nucleotides read TGCAGTGCCCCGGACCCGGGACACCCAAAAAACATTCAGTACTTC. This sequence encodes CSAPDPGHPKNIQYF.

The chain employs TRBV12-3 or TRBV12-4 and TRBJ2-1; TRBD1 matches at 7 bases. V lost 5 bases and J lost 8; bases outside the gene matches: 6. This CDR3 comprises 13 residues. The CDR3 bases are TGTGCCAGCAGTGAACACCAGGGGGATGAGCAGTTCTTC. Residues: CASSEHQGDEQFF.